The present entry profiles one T cell receptor (beta chain) with its context. Its target is unknown. Expressed TCRB transcripts got sequenced, as all isolated RNA was reverse transcribed. Profiled with immunoSEQ multiplex PCR; TCRdb holds only in-frame clones, not every one. The data show roughly 340,000 clones, around 13% seen once. Markers CD45RO/CCR7/CD25/CD127/CD95/CD27 served to sort CD4+ naive, central memory, regulatory and stem cell-like memory cells. These data originate in a study of beta chain features in type 1 diabetes. Broader study findings: Type 1 diabetes patients had fewer VDJ junction insertions and more deletions. Possible PCR preference for shorter templates applied equally to patients and controls. Researchers report that Type 1 diabetes patients had moderately but significantly shorter TCRB CDR3s across all four CD4+ subsets.

The germline CDR1 and CDR2 sequences are SQVTM and ANQGSEA. This CDR3 has 13 residues. The ends lost 7 bases at V and 6 bases at J; junction bases unmatched: 5. This TCR came from a woman aged 18-29 years with type 1 diabetes. Sequences were obtained from naive CD4+ T cells from blood. This chain links TRBV29-1 with TRBJ2-1; TRBD2 aligns across 11 bases. As DNA, the CDR3 is TGCAGCGCCACCCTAGCGGGAGGCAATGAGCAGTTCTTC. Its protein product is CSATLAGGNEQFF.